Listed below are T cell receptor beta chains from one sample, sequenced in a study of beta chain features in type 1 diabetes. TCRdb's table, derived via immunoSEQ multiplex PCR, lists solely in-frame clones and lacks some. The profile covers approximately 300,000 clones, with approximately 9.9% appearing a single time and about 0.015% taken by the ten largest. Input material: naive CD4+ T cells from blood. These TCRs come from a woman under 40 in good health. The CDR3 runs from the conserved cysteine through the conserved F or W. A D gene is named only where the DNA matches it firmly. Clone size appears in some rows only: once, few, many, or a class for an expanded clone.

>few|16|TRBV4-3|.|TRBJ1-5
TGCGCCAGCAGCCAAGATTGGGGGCGAGGCAATCAGCCCCAGCATTTT
CASSQDWGRGNQPQHF
>.|14|TRBV18|TRBD1|TRBJ1-2
TGTGCCAGCCCACCCGACACAGGGGGCGGTGGCTACACCTTC
CASPPDTGGGGYTF
>.|16|TRBV30|.|TRBJ1-3
TGTGCCTGGAGTGTGGGGCAGCCCCGCTCTGGAAACACCATATATTTT
CAWSVGQPRSGNTIYF
>few|14|TRBV4-1|TRBD1|TRBJ2-7
TGCGCCAGCAGCCAAGCGGGGACAGGGTTCGAGCAGTACTTC
CASSQAGTGFEQYF
>.|15|TRBV28|TRBD1|TRBJ1-5
TGTGCCAGCAGTACTAAGACAGGGATCTGGCAGCCCCAGCATTTT
CASSTKTGIWQPQHF
>few|15|TRBV5-1|TRBD1|TRBJ1-1
TGCGCCAGCAGCGGCGGACAGGGGATGAACACTGAAGCTTTCTTT
CASSGGQGMNTEAFF
>.|16|TRBV7-2|.|TRBJ2-1
TGTGCCAGCAGCTTCCGAGCCCGGGACTTGACCAATGAGCAGTTCTTC
CASSFRARDLTNEQFF
>.|10|TRBV30|.|TRBJ1-2
TGTGCCTTCAGGGAACTGGGCTACACCTTC
CAFRELGYTF
>once|13|TRBV9|.|TRBJ1-2
TGTGCCAGCAGCGTAGCGCAGGACTATGGCTACACCTTC
CASSVAQDYGYTF
>few|14|TRBV18|.|TRBJ1-1
TGTGCCAGCTCACCACCTTCAGCAGGGTTTGAAGCTTTCTTT
CASSPPSAGFEAFF
>.|15|TRBV14|TRBD2|TRBJ2-1
TGTGCCAGCAGCAAAATAGCGGGCTCCTACAATGAGCAGTTCTTC
CASSKIAGSYNEQFF
>.|15|TRBV11-2|TRBD2|TRBJ2-1
TGTGCCAGCAGCTTAACTAGCGGGCCTTACAATGAGCAGTTCTTC
CASSLTSGPYNEQFF
>few|17|TRBV7-2|.|TRBJ1-5
TGTGCCAGCAGCTTATCAGGGCCTGGGGTGAGGACTCAGCCCCAGCATTTT
CASSLSGPGVRTQPQHF
>.|14|TRBV29-1|.|TRBJ1-1
TGCAGCGTTCACTCCGGGATTCGAGTAACTGAAGCTTTCTTT
CSVHSGIRVTEAFF
>few|14|TRBV9|.|TRBJ1-2
TGTGCCAGCAGCTCTGGACAAGCCCTCTACGGCTACACCTTC
CASSSGQALYGYTF
>.|16|TRBV18|.|TRBJ1-3
TGTGCCAGCTCACCAGCCGGAGCCGGTTATGGAAACACCATATATTTT
CASSPAGAGYGNTIYF
>.|14|TRBV7-2|TRBD1|TRBJ1-1
TGTGCCAGCAGCCAGTACCCGGGACAGGGAGAAGCTTTCTTT
CASSQYPGQGEAFF
>few|16|TRBV11-2|.|TRBJ2-5
TGTGCCAGCAGCTTAGGGCCCGGAGCCTCCCAAGAGACCCAGTACTTC
CASSLGPGASQETQYF
>few|15|TRBV19|TRBD2|TRBJ2-1
TGTGCCAGTAGTCGGGGTGGGAGCGGGAGTGGGGAGCAGTTCTTC
CASSRGGSGSGEQFF
>.|15|TRBV18|TRBD1|TRBJ1-5
TGTGCCAGCTCACCAGGGGACAGGGGGCGGCAGCCCCAGCATTTT
CASSPGDRGRQPQHF
>.|13|TRBV28|.|TRBJ2-7
TGTGCCAGCAGTGAGAGGATTTCTTACGAGCAGTACTTC
CASSERISYEQYF
>.|12|TRBV10-3|.|TRBJ2-7
TGTGCCATCAGTGACGGTGCCTACGAGCAGTACTTC
CAISDGAYEQYF
>.|11|TRBV28|.|TRBJ2-5
TGTGCCAGCAGCCTTCGTGAGACCCAGTACTTC
CASSLRETQYF